Listed below are T cell receptor beta chains from one sample, sequenced in a study of blood T cell repertoires in COVID-19. The data were produced by immunoSEQ multiplex PCR, yet TCRdb's version contains in-frame clones alone and is incomplete. The table has some 200,000 clones, roughly four fifths seen once. Material for sequencing was peripheral blood. The origin of the receptors is a woman aged 25 to 39 who had recovered from COVID-19. Each CDR3 is given with its conserved first and last residue. A D gene is named only where the DNA matches it firmly. Clone size is given for some rows only: seen once, a few or many times, or a class if the clone is expanded.

>TRBJ2-3|TRBD2|TRBV4-1|.
CASSRTSGRGSTDTQYF
TGCGCCAGCAGCCGGACTAGCGGGAGGGGTAGCACAGATACGCAGTATTTT
>TRBJ1-2|TRBD1|TRBV28|.
CASSYRGHYGYTF
TGTGCCAGCAGTTACAGGGGCCATTATGGCTACACCTTC
>TRBJ2-1|.|TRBV7-9|.
CASSPPQAYNEQFF
TGTGCCAGCAGCCCGCCCCAGGCCTACAATGAGCAGTTCTTC
>TRBJ2-7|TRBD2|TRBV28|.
CASSLVPGLAGGSYEQYF
TGTGCCAGCAGTTTAGTGCCGGGACTAGCGGGAGGCTCCTACGAGCAGTACTTC
>TRBJ1-4|.|TRBV14|.
CASSQDHRRNREKLFF
TGTGCCAGCAGCCAAGATCACAGACGGAATCGAGAAAAACTGTTTTTT
>TRBJ1-3|.|TRBV7-2|.
CASTRAGVRDTIYF
TGTGCCAGCACCCGCGCCGGGGTACGGGACACCATATATTTT
>TRBJ2-1|TRBD2|TRBV11-3|.
CASSLTSGSNEQFF
TGTGCCAGCAGCCTGACTAGCGGGAGTAATGAGCAGTTCTTC
>TRBJ1-6|.|TRBV12-2|.
CASRSVGGQGPNSPLHF
TGTGCAAGTCGCTCAGTCGGCGGACAGGGACCTAATTCACCCCTCCACTTT
>TRBJ2-3|TRBD2|TRBV6-5|.
CASSLLAGDKDTQYF
TGTGCCAGCAGTTTGCTAGCGGGAGATAAGGATACGCAGTATTTT
>TRBJ2-5|.|TRBV9|.
CAPGTQYF
TGTGCCCCAGGGACCCAGTACTTC
>TRBJ2-7|TRBD2|TRBV30|once
CAWSVYRAGGFTYEQYF
TGTGCCTGGAGTGTCTATCGAGCGGGAGGTTTTACCTACGAGCAGTACTTC
>TRBJ2-7|TRBD1|TRBV4-1|.
CASSQIRTGIHEQYF
TGCGCCAGCAGCCAAATAAGGACAGGGATTCACGAGCAGTACTTC
>TRBJ2-2|TRBD1|TRBV18|once
CASSPQGATGELFF
TGTGCCAGCTCCCCGCAGGGGGCCACCGGGGAGCTGTTTTTT
>TRBJ1-1|.|TRBV29-1|many
CSVEDPSNTEAFF
TGCAGCGTTGAAGATCCGTCGAACACTGAAGCTTTCTTT
>TRBJ2-5|TRBD2|TRBV6-5|.
CASSLRAGVGETQYF
TGTGCCAGCAGTTTAAGAGCGGGAGTTGGGGAGACCCAGTACTTC
>TRBJ2-7|TRBD1|TRBV18|.
CASSPAGGVVEQYF
TGTGCCAGCTCACCCGCAGGGGGTGTCGTCGAGCAGTACTTC
>TRBJ1-1|TRBD1|TRBV11-2|.
CASSPGAAGGTEAFF
TGTGCCAGCAGCCCCGGGGCCGCAGGGGGAACTGAAGCTTTCTTT
>TRBJ2-7|.|TRBV6-5|many
CASSYRDAGEQYF
TGTGCCAGCAGTTACAGGGATGCGGGTGAGCAGTACTTC
>TRBJ1-3|TRBD1|TRBV28|.
CASSSTGGRNTIYF
TGTGCCAGCAGTTCGACAGGGGGCCGAAACACCATATATTTT
>TRBJ2-4|.|TRBV6-4|few
CASGEQGSGIQYF
TGTGCCAGCGGGGAACAGGGTTCGGGCATTCAGTACTTC
>TRBJ1-6|.|TRBV5-1|.
CASSLEGDNSPLHF
TGCGCCAGCAGCTTGGAGGGAGATAATTCACCCCTCCACTTT
>TRBJ2-5|.|TRBV7-3|.
CASSSTGTTQETQYF
TGTGCCAGCAGCTCAACAGGGACTACTCAAGAGACCCAGTACTTC
>TRBJ2-3|TRBD2|TRBV6-1|.
CASSGIAGGLSTDTQYF
TGTGCCAGCAGTGGGATAGCGGGAGGACTTAGCACAGATACGCAGTATTTT
>TRBJ2-1|TRBD2|TRBV27|.
CASSSIPPSGGLSEQFF
TGTGCCAGCAGTTCCATCCCGCCTAGCGGGGGGTTAAGTGAGCAGTTCTTC
>TRBJ2-1|TRBD2|TRBV7-8|.
CASLPGLATTYNEQFF
TGTGCCAGTCTCCCGGGACTAGCGACTACCTACAATGAGCAGTTCTTC
>TRBJ1-2|.|TRBV6-2/TRBV6-3|.
CASSASGYGYTF
TGTGCCAGCAGTGCCTCAGGGTATGGCTACACCTTC
>TRBJ2-6|.|TRBV3-1/TRBV3-2|.
CASSQPRAAGANVLTF
TGTGCCAGCAGCCAACCCAGGGCGGCGGGGGCCAACGTCCTGACTTTC
>TRBJ1-1|.|TRBV30|.
CAWSITSNTEAFF
TGTGCCTGGAGTATAACAAGTAACACTGAAGCTTTCTTT
>TRBJ2-7|TRBD2|TRBV28|.
CASSLEGGRGRPYEQYF
TGTGCCAGCAGTTTAGAGGGGGGGCGCGGGAGGCCCTACGAGCAGTACTTC
>TRBJ1-6|.|TRBV19|.
CASIGHGSYNSPLHF
TGTGCCAGTATTGGACACGGCTCCTATAATTCACCCCTCCACTTT
>TRBJ1-4|TRBD1|TRBV5-1|once
CASSEQGAANEKLFF
TGCGCCAGCAGCGAACAGGGGGCAGCTAATGAAAAACTGTTTTTT
>TRBJ1-1|.|TRBV29-1|.
CSVEPGGWVNTEAFF
TGCAGCGTTGAACCGGGGGGCTGGGTGAACACTGAAGCTTTCTTT
>TRBJ1-5|.|TRBV10-3|once
CAISERGESNQPQHF
TGTGCCATCAGTGAGCGAGGAGAATCCAATCAGCCCCAGCATTTT
>TRBJ2-7|TRBD1|TRBV5-1|.
CASSRAAGTGALEQYF
TGCGCCAGCAGCCGAGCTGCCGGGACAGGGGCCCTCGAGCAGTACTTC
>TRBJ2-2|.|TRBV4-2|.
CASSHPGVSGELFF
TGTGCCAGCAGCCACCCAGGGGTCTCCGGGGAGCTGTTTTTT
>TRBJ2-1|TRBD2|TRBV30|.
CAWSSGTSGKNEQFF
TGTGCCTGGAGTTCCGGGACTAGCGGGAAGAATGAGCAGTTCTTC
>TRBJ1-2|.|TRBV4-1|once
CASSQGTQGNYGYTF
TGCGCCAGCAGCCAAGGAACTCAGGGAAACTATGGCTACACCTTC
>TRBJ1-2|TRBD1|TRBV28|.
CASSRTGLGYTF
TGTGCCAGCAGTAGGACAGGTCTCGGCTACACCTTC
>TRBJ1-5|TRBD1|TRBV7-8|.
CASSLVRGHASSDQPQHF
TGTGCCAGCAGCTTAGTCAGGGGGCATGCGTCATCCGATCAGCCCCAGCATTTT
>TRBJ2-1|TRBD2|TRBV24-1|.
CATGTSVEQFF
TGTGCCACCGGGACTAGCGTTGAGCAGTTCTTC
>TRBJ1-2|.|TRBV6-5|.
CASSYAGVGYTF
TGTGCCAGCAGTTACGCGGGGGTTGGCTACACCTTC
>TRBJ2-7|TRBD2|TRBV5-4|.
CASSQTLLAGFHEQYF
TGTGCCAGCAGCCAGACCCTACTAGCGGGATTTCACGAGCAGTACTTC
>TRBJ2-7|TRBD2|TRBV6-1|.
CASSEAGTSSEQYF
TGTGCCAGCAGTGAAGCCGGGACTAGCAGCGAGCAGTACTTC
>TRBJ2-1|TRBD2|TRBV4-1|.
CASSELAGEHNEQFF
TGCGCCAGCAGCGAGCTAGCGGGAGAGCATAATGAGCAGTTCTTC
>TRBJ1-2|TRBD1|TRBV9|.
CASSGTGQGAQSGGYTF
TGTGCCAGCAGCGGGACGGGACAGGGAGCTCAATCGGGTGGCTACACCTTC
>TRBJ1-2|TRBD1|TRBV5-6|once
CASSSVGQGDLGYGYTF
TGTGCCAGCAGCTCCGTGGGACAGGGGGACTTGGGCTATGGCTACACCTTC
>TRBJ1-1|.|TRBV28|.
CASSLGGTNTEAFF
TGTGCCAGCAGTCTCGGGGGGACGAACACTGAAGCTTTCTTT
>TRBJ2-4|TRBD2|TRBV6-2/TRBV6-3|.
CASSYVPSGMENIQYF
TGTGCCAGCAGTTACGTTCCAAGCGGGATGGAAAACATTCAGTACTTC
>TRBJ1-2|TRBD1|TRBV18|.
CASSPGTGGYYGYTF
TGTGCCAGCTCACCGGGGACAGGGGGCTATTATGGCTACACCTTC
>TRBJ2-1|TRBD2|TRBV9|.
CASSGAPTSRVYNEQFF
TGTGCCAGCAGCGGAGCCCCGACTAGCAGAGTCTACAATGAGCAGTTCTTC
>TRBJ1-4|TRBD1|TRBV5-1|.
CASSLARQGHEKLFF
TGCGCCAGCAGCTTGGCACGACAGGGACATGAAAAACTGTTTTTT
>TRBJ2-1|.|TRBV5-1|.
CASSRLAPEVGEQFF
TGCGCCAGCAGCCGTCTTGCCCCGGAGGTCGGTGAGCAGTTCTTC
>TRBJ1-5|.|TRBV19|.
CASRRGGQFSNQPQHF
TGTGCCAGTAGGCGTGGTGGGCAATTTAGCAATCAGCCCCAGCATTTT
>TRBJ2-7|.|TRBV16|.
CASSPSGREQYF
TGTGCCAGCAGCCCCTCTGGGAGGGAGCAGTACTTC
>TRBJ1-2|.|TRBV10-3|once
CAISEQGQGYGYTF
TGTGCCATCAGTGAGCAGGGCCAAGGCTATGGCTACACCTTC